This entry features one T cell receptor beta chain sequence. The antigen is undetermined. Assay used: immunoSEQ multiplex PCR; TCRdb lists only in-frame clones, some missing. The sample contains 90,000 or so clones, 80% to 90% of which appear only once. This CDR3 is 14 amino acids long. The germline V and J ends were trimmed by 2 bases and 5 bases, with 10 bases remaining between them. The germline CDR1 and CDR2 sequences are KGHSH and LQKENI. Focal radiation and CTLA-4 blockade (ipilimumab) were tested in chemo-refractory metastatic non-small-cell lung cancer patients. These data belong to a study of radiotherapy plus CTLA-4 blockade in lung cancer. Overall study findings and caveats: Blood saw expansion of tumor-derived TCR clones after radiotherapy plus ipilimumab.

The rearrangement links TRBV18 to TRBJ1-5; D might be TRBD1 (5 bases). The specimen comprised peripheral blood, sampled from a patient treated with radiotherapy plus ipilimumab. The origin of this receptor is a human donor with non-small cell lung cancer who had stable disease on radiotherapy plus ipilimumab. The CDR3 sequence is CASSPTRGDQPQHF. CDR3 bases: TGTGCCAGCTCACCAACAAGGGGAGATCAGCCCCAGCATTTT. The full variable domain, its missing parts supplied by reference TRBV18 and TRBJ1-5, is NAGVMQNPRHLVRRRGQEARLRCSPMKGHSHVYWYRQLPEEGLKFMVYLQKENIIDESGMPKERFSAEFPKEGPSILRIQQVVRGDSAAYFCASSPTRGDQPQHFGDGTRLSIL.